This record covers a single TCR beta chain. Its target is not known. The method was immunoSEQ multiplex PCR; TCRdb's version includes in-frame clones alone and lacks a portion of them. The table lists roughly 130,000 clones, about nine tenths of them singletons, with less than 7% in the top ten. The data were obtained in a study of cytomegalovirus exposure and HLA in healthy donors. For the study at large: The platform used for the 95 to 150 validation repertoires matched that of the approximately 620 first-cohort repertoires, a later analysis reported. Findings and caveats of the study: Most TCRs appeared rarely, but some public TCRs recurred in many donors. Researchers reported that a few CMV-associated chains were confirmed in vitro as CMV antigen-specific.

CDR1 is SGDLS and CDR2 is YYNGEE in the germline V gene. The CDR3 has 16 residues. V lost 1 base and J 2 bases, leaving 16 bases between the germline ends. The donors were part of the validation cohort of 100 to 150 subjects. That cohort was separate from the first cohort, which comprised 550 to 750 subjects. The receptor comes from a woman between 25 and 40 years old in good health and CMV-seropositive. Input material: PBMCs. The gene calls are TRBV9 and TRBJ2-7; possibly TRBD2 for D (5 bases). The CDR3 here is CASSVRPGLRAYEQYF. In DNA form, the CDR3 reads TGTGCCAGCAGCGTACGCCCCGGTTTGAGGGCCTACGAGCAGTACTTC.